This TCR beta chain derives from a study of shared clonotypes between healthy human individuals. Notes on the study in general: Naive subsets usually exceeded memory subsets in estimated richness. Among non-shared clonotypes, generation probabilities were lower than among those shared by all four donors.

This clone was seen once. Its antigen is unknown. Trimming shortened V by 4 bases and J by 5 bases, and 12 bases separated the two germline ends. There are 12 residues in the CDR3. CDR1 is SQVTM and CDR2 is ANQGSEA in the germline V gene. Positive CCR7 selection of CD45RO-negative cells yielded the naive CD8 cells, and terminally differentiated effector memory CD45RA+ cells were excluded. Donation came from healthy HIV-negative adults that had no recent acute infections or vaccinations. Data came from immunoSEQ multiplex PCR; TCRdb stores just in-frame clones and leaves some out. The table lists 700,000 to 950,000 clones, about 96% of them singletons.

V gene TRBV29-1 combines with J gene TRBJ2-7, with D maybe TRBD2 (5 bases). Sequenced: naive CD8+ T cells sorted from blood. This TCR came from a man aged 25-45 years in good health. This chain's CDR3 is CSVGKVGDEQYF. The CDR3 DNA reads as TGCAGCGTTGGCAAAGTGGGAGACGAGCAGTACTTC.